Listed below are T cell receptor beta chains from one sample, sequenced in a study of beta chain features in type 1 diabetes. Some clones are missing from TCRdb's copy, which holds only in-frame ones; the method was immunoSEQ multiplex PCR. This sample carries about 450,000 clones, around 10% of them seen once, and the ten largest clones take 0.04% to 0.05%. Sequenced input: naive CD4+ T cells from blood. The source is a woman aged 18-30 years in good health. CDR3s include the opening cysteine and the closing phenylalanine or tryptophan. The D gene is left open where the match is weak. Not all rows give a size; the values are once, few, many and, for expanded clones, a class.

J: TRBJ1-6; V: TRBV27; D: NA; size: few; CDR3: CASRVTGQFGDSPLHF; DNA: TGTGCCAGCAGGGTTACAGGGCAGTTCGGGGATTCACCCCTCCACTTT
J: TRBJ2-3; V: TRBV7-9; D: TRBD1; size: few; CDR3: CASSGRQGIGDTQYF; DNA: TGTGCCAGCAGCGGTCGACAGGGTATAGGAGATACGCAGTATTTT
J: TRBJ1-5; V: TRBV6-5; D: NA; size: few; CDR3: CASSYSRGPGNQPQHF; DNA: TGTGCCAGCAGTTACTCGAGAGGGCCGGGTAATCAGCCCCAGCATTTT
J: TRBJ2-2; V: TRBV7-6; D: TRBD2; size: NA; CDR3: CASSLGAGGNTGELFF; DNA: TGTGCCAGCAGCTTGGGAGCGGGAGGAAACACCGGGGAGCTGTTTTTT
J: TRBJ2-5; V: TRBV14; D: NA; size: few; CDR3: CASSQGLQQYF; DNA: TGTGCCAGCAGCCAAGGACTGCAACAGTACTTC
J: TRBJ1-4; V: TRBV29-1; D: NA; size: NA; CDR3: CSVGPDSGNEKLFF; DNA: TGCAGCGTTGGGCCGGACAGCGGTAATGAAAAACTGTTTTTT
J: TRBJ2-5; V: TRBV7-2; D: NA; size: NA; CDR3: CASSLVATETQYF; DNA: TGTGCCAGCAGCTTAGTGGCAACAGAGACCCAGTACTTC
J: TRBJ2-7; V: TRBV30; D: NA; size: NA; CDR3: CAWSVGGIWYEQYF; DNA: TGTGCCTGGAGTGTAGGAGGGATATGGTACGAGCAGTACTTC
J: TRBJ2-7; V: TRBV20-1; D: NA; size: few; CDR3: CSVGAVYEQYF; DNA: TGCAGTGTAGGGGCCGTCTACGAGCAGTACTTC
J: TRBJ2-3; V: TRBV7-2; D: NA; size: few; CDR3: CATGAPPPTDTQYF; DNA: TGTGCCACCGGGGCTCCCCCACCTACAGATACGCAGTATTTT
J: TRBJ2-3; V: TRBV18; D: NA; size: few; CDR3: CASSPRDGATDTQYF; DNA: TGTGCCAGCTCACCACGCGACGGGGCCACAGATACGCAGTATTTT
J: TRBJ1-4; V: TRBV28; D: NA; size: NA; CDR3: CASTPLRGTTNEKLFF; DNA: TGTGCCAGCACCCCCCTCCGAGGGACAACTAATGAAAAACTGTTTTTT
J: TRBJ2-1; V: TRBV18; D: NA; size: few; CDR3: CASSPEQGMQFF; DNA: TGTGCCAGCTCACCAGAGCAGGGTATGCAGTTCTTC
J: TRBJ1-1; V: TRBV5-6; D: NA; size: few; CDR3: CASSTGLGLNTEAFF; DNA: TGTGCCAGCAGCACGGGACTGGGGTTGAACACTGAAGCTTTCTTT
J: TRBJ2-4; V: TRBV9; D: NA; size: NA; CDR3: CASSYFPDKNIQYF; DNA: TGTGCCAGCAGCTACTTCCCGGACAAAAACATTCAGTACTTC
J: TRBJ2-7; V: TRBV30; D: NA; size: few; CDR3: CAWSPLWGRGAYEQYF; DNA: TGTGCCTGGAGTCCCCTCTGGGGACGAGGGGCCTACGAGCAGTACTTC
J: TRBJ2-1; V: TRBV5-6; D: NA; size: NA; CDR3: CASSQTRPSSYNEQFF; DNA: TGTGCCAGCAGCCAGACACGGCCGAGCTCCTACAATGAGCAGTTCTTC
J: TRBJ2-5; V: TRBV29-1; D: NA; size: few; CDR3: CSVRLAGETQYF; DNA: TGCAGCGTCCGTCTAGCAGGAGAGACCCAGTACTTC
J: TRBJ2-3; V: TRBV27; D: NA; size: few; CDR3: CASSLLGGVDTQYF; DNA: TGTGCCAGCAGTTTATTGGGGGGAGTAGATACGCAGTATTTT
J: TRBJ2-3; V: TRBV11-1; D: NA; size: NA; CDR3: CASSVSGSADTQYF; DNA: TGTGCCAGCAGCGTTAGTGGGTCCGCAGATACGCAGTATTTT
J: TRBJ2-6; V: TRBV14; D: NA; size: many; CDR3: CASSHLPVGANVLTF; DNA: TGTGCCAGCAGCCATCTGCCCGTCGGGGCCAACGTCCTGACTTTC
J: TRBJ2-5; V: TRBV7-8; D: NA; size: few; CDR3: CASSHGSQETQYF; DNA: TGTGCCAGCAGCCACGGGTCCCAAGAGACCCAGTACTTC
J: TRBJ2-5; V: TRBV7-2; D: NA; size: NA; CDR3: CASSLERFETQYF; DNA: TGTGCCAGCAGCTTAGAACGTTTCGAGACCCAGTACTTC
J: TRBJ2-7; V: TRBV4-1; D: NA; size: NA; CDR3: CASSQGGVNYEQYF; DNA: TGCGCCAGCAGCCAAGGCGGGGTTAACTACGAGCAGTACTTC
J: TRBJ2-5; V: TRBV4-2; D: NA; size: NA; CDR3: CASSQAPIQETQYF; DNA: TGTGCCAGCAGCCAAGCGCCTATACAAGAGACCCAGTACTTC
J: TRBJ2-5; V: TRBV4-2; D: NA; size: few; CDR3: CASSQAIRKETQYF; DNA: TGTGCCAGCAGCCAAGCTATTAGGAAGGAGACCCAGTACTTC
J: TRBJ2-2; V: TRBV5-6; D: NA; size: few; CDR3: CASSHDLFSGELFF; DNA: TGTGCCAGCAGCCACGACTTATTTTCCGGGGAGCTGTTTTTT
J: TRBJ1-1; V: TRBV29-1; D: NA; size: NA; CDR3: CSGGAGMNTEAFF; DNA: TGCAGCGGAGGAGCCGGGATGAACACTGAAGCTTTCTTT
J: TRBJ2-2; V: TRBV27; D: NA; size: NA; CDR3: CASSQYGVYGELFF; DNA: TGTGCCAGCAGTCAGTACGGAGTGTACGGGGAGCTGTTTTTT
J: TRBJ2-5; V: TRBV7-2; D: NA; size: NA; CDR3: CASSSDRQETQYF; DNA: TGTGCCAGCAGCTCCGACAGACAAGAGACCCAGTACTTC
J: TRBJ2-3; V: TRBV5-1; D: NA; size: few; CDR3: CASSSGTVGTDTQYF; DNA: TGCGCCAGCAGCTCCGGGACCGTGGGCACAGATACGCAGTATTTT
J: TRBJ2-4; V: TRBV19; D: TRBD1; size: few; CDR3: CASSSYRGGGNIQYF; DNA: TGTGCCAGTAGTAGCTACAGGGGTGGTGGAAACATTCAGTACTTC
J: TRBJ2-1; V: TRBV12-5; D: NA; size: NA; CDR3: CASGLGAGTFNEQFF; DNA: TGTGCTAGTGGGCTTGGAGCCGGGACTTTCAATGAGCAGTTCTTC
J: TRBJ1-4; V: TRBV5-1; D: NA; size: few; CDR3: CASSLGTDEKLFF; DNA: TGCGCCAGCAGCTTGGGGACAGATGAAAAACTGTTTTTT
J: TRBJ2-3; V: TRBV11-3; D: NA; size: NA; CDR3: CASSLALVSTDTQYF; DNA: TGTGCCAGCAGCTTAGCCCTGGTTAGCACAGATACGCAGTATTTT
J: TRBJ1-1; V: TRBV13; D: NA; size: NA; CDR3: CASSLRGNTEAFF; DNA: TGTGCCAGCAGCTTGAGAGGGAACACTGAAGCTTTCTTT
J: TRBJ1-1; V: TRBV7-8; D: NA; size: few; CDR3: CASSLIPTRNTEAFF; DNA: TGTGCCAGCAGCTTAATACCTACTCGGAACACTGAAGCTTTCTTT
J: TRBJ1-2; V: TRBV29-1; D: NA; size: few; CDR3: CSVSGTNYGYTF; DNA: TGCAGCGTATCGGGAACTAACTATGGCTACACCTTC
J: TRBJ2-5; V: TRBV23-1; D: NA; size: few; CDR3: CASSLISEPGQETQYF; DNA: TGCGCCAGCAGTCTAATTAGTGAACCTGGCCAAGAGACCCAGTACTTC
J: TRBJ2-6; V: TRBV5-1; D: NA; size: NA; CDR3: CASSSGANVLTF; DNA: TGCGCCAGCTCCTCTGGGGCCAACGTCCTGACTTTC
J: TRBJ2-4; V: TRBV9; D: TRBD1; size: NA; CDR3: CASSAGTGWENIQYF; DNA: TGTGCCAGCAGCGCTGGGACAGGGTGGGAAAACATTCAGTACTTC
J: TRBJ2-1; V: TRBV4-3; D: TRBD2; size: few; CDR3: CASSQNGGEQFF; DNA: TGCGCCAGCAGCCAAAACGGGGGGGAGCAGTTCTTC
J: TRBJ1-2; V: TRBV9; D: TRBD1; size: NA; CDR3: CASSVGGTDYGYTF; DNA: TGTGCCAGCAGCGTAGGGGGGACAGACTATGGCTACACCTTC
J: TRBJ2-3; V: TRBV28; D: NA; size: few; CDR3: CASTDRTDTQYF; DNA: TGTGCCAGCACCGACCGCACAGATACGCAGTATTTT
J: TRBJ2-2; V: TRBV5-1; D: NA; size: few; CDR3: CASSPLPTGELFF; DNA: TGCGCCAGCAGCCCTCTACCCACCGGGGAGCTGTTTTTT